Below are 15 T cell receptor beta chains sequenced from a single sample in a study of tumor and adjacent non-tumor tissue in lung cancer. RNA was extracted from bulk tissue without any cell sorting. A modified ARM-PCR protocol with three rounds of nested PCR amplified TCRbeta. One entry per CDR3 protein, called by TCRdb with MiXCR from the multiplex PCR reads. The sample records 81,000 or so distinct CDR3 sequences, roughly 80% being singletons. Sequencing was carried out using lung tumor tissue. These receptors came from a woman aged 45-59 years with non-small cell lung cancer.

To note about this clonotype: The junction shows a germline mismatch at one end, possibly a read error. This chain uses TRBV5-1 with TRBJ2-3; D perhaps matches TRBD2 (6 bases). Germline CDR1 reads SGHRS; CDR2 reads YFSETQ. The CDR3 is 15 residues long. CDR3: CASCLEGSSTDTQYF. The CDR3 DNA reads TGCGCCAGCTGCTTGGAGGGATCTAGCACAGATACGCAGTATTTT.

Points on this clonotype: The junction departs from germline at one end; a sequencing error may be responsible. The CDR3 nucleotides are TGTGCCAGCGGAGAGGACAGGGGGGTTTATGGCTACATTTTC. The encoded protein is CASGEDRGVYGYIF. This rearrangement joins TRBV4-2 to TRBJ1-2, with 10 bases aligning to TRBD1. This CDR3 has 14 amino acids. The germline V gene encodes CDR1 LGHNA and CDR2 YNFKEQ.

This clonotype was seen at least ten times. The genes are TRBV6-1 and TRBJ1-5, with a possible D match to TRBD1 (5 bases). Germline V gene data show CDR1 as MNHNS and CDR2 as SASEGT. Trimming shortened V by 6 bases and J by 0 bases, and 15 bases separated the two germline ends. The CDR3 runs 16 residues. CDR3 sequence: CASRRTSRNSNQPQHF. The CDR3 nucleotides are TGTGCCAGCAGGAGGACATCTCGGAATAGCAATCAGCCCCAGCATTTT.

Note on this clonotype: A junction end diverges from the germline sequence, so it may reflect a read error. The chain links TRBV24-1 to TRBJ2-3, with D perhaps TRBD1 (6 bases). The CDR3 runs to 14 residues. Germline lookup yields CDR1 KGHDR and CDR2 SFDVKD. The DNA of the CDR3 is TGTGCCACCAGTAATTGGACAGCCACAGGTACGCAGTATTTT. It encodes CATSNWTATGTQYF.

Points on this clonotype: The junction and the germline gene differ at one end; a read error may be behind it. J is TRBJ1-5 and V is TRBV30, with TRBD1 matching 9 bases. Germline V gene lookup returns CDR1 GTSNPN and CDR2 SVGIG (reference sequence). The CDR3 extends over 17 amino acids. Written as DNA, the CDR3 is TGTGCCTGGAGTCGGGACAGGGTGGACACTAGCAATCTGCCCCAGCATTTT. Residues: CAWSRDRVDTSNLPQHF.

The rearrangement links TRBV20-1 to TRBJ2-3; D is uncertain. The CDR3 totals 14 residues. Germline V CDR1 and CDR2: DFQATT, SNEGSKA (reference sequence). The CDR3 protein is CGVRREENTDTQYF. In DNA, the CDR3 is TGCGGTGTTAGGAGAGAGGAGAACACAGATACGCAGTATTTT.

The chain is built from TRBV20-1 and TRBJ2-1; no clear D gene. V was cut by 3 bases and J by 5 bases, with 20 bases left in between. CDR1 is DFQATT and CDR2 is SNEGSKA in the germline V gene (reference sequence). CDR3 length equals 16 residues. The CDR3 region is CSASADPRRCNNEQFF. In DNA form, the CDR3 reads TGCAGTGCTAGCGCCGACCCCAGGCGGTGTAACAATGAGCAGTTCTTC.

This clonotype has ten or more counts. The chain couples TRBV28 to TRBJ1-5, with D maybe TRBD1 (5 bases). V was clipped by 1 base and J by 3 bases, with 10 bases between them. CDR3 length equals 15 residues. Germline lookup yields CDR1 MDHEN and CDR2 SYDVKM. The CDR3 bases are TGTGCCAGCAGTTTATCGGGGGGAAACAATCAGCCCCAGCATTTT. Translated: CASSLSGGNNQPQHF.

This clonotype showed up just once. V is TRBV18 and J is TRBJ1-1; TRBD1 is a possible D gene (5 bases). V was cut by 3 bases and J by 3 bases, with 11 bases left in between. The CDR3 has 14 residues. From germline, CDR1 is KGHSH and CDR2 LQKENI. In nucleotides, the CDR3 is TGTGCCAGCTCACCCGGACATGCCGACACTGAAGCTTTCTTT. Translating gives CASSPGHADTEAFF.

The chain joins TRBV7-3 to TRBJ2-1; 7 bases map to TRBD1. V lost 3 bases, J lost 6 bases, and 5 bases stayed unmatched. CDR1 and CDR2 (germline): SGHTA, FQGTGA. The CDR3 consists of 14 residues. CDR3 in DNA: TGTGCCAGCAGCTTGGACAGGTACTCCAATGAGCAGTTCTTC. This sequence encodes CASSLDRYSNEQFF. The full variable domain, completed using reference TRBV7-3 and TRBJ2-1, is GAGVSQTPSNKVTEKGKYVELRCDPISGHTALYWYRQSLGQGPEFLIYFQGTGAADDSGLPNDRFFAVRPEGSVSTLKIQRTERGDSAVYLCASSLDRYSNEQFFGPGTRLTVL.

The rearrangement links TRBV7-3 to TRBJ2-1, with 10 bases aligning to TRBD2. V trimming: 5 bases; J trimming: 6 bases; junction bases outside the gene matches: 1. Germline values: CDR1 SGHTA, CDR2 FQGTGA. This CDR3 comprises 13 residues. The CDR3 reads CASSRTSGNEQFF. In DNA form, the CDR3 reads TGTGCCAGCAGCCGGACTAGCGGCAATGAGCAGTTCTTC.

The gene calls are TRBV12-3 or TRBV12-4 and TRBJ1-1, with TRBD1 identical over 9 bases. The CDR3 runs 15 residues. CDR3 loop: CESNRPGQGGTEAFF. The DNA for the CDR3 is TGTGAGAGCAACCGACCGGGACAGGGTGGAACTGAAGCTTTCTTT.

This clonotype was counted many times. CDR3 in DNA: TGTGCCAGCAGTCAATCCGGACAGGGCCTCCAAGAGACCCAGTACTTC. Amino acid sequence: CASSQSGQGLQETQYF. The gene calls are TRBV6-5 and TRBJ2-5; 8 bases fit TRBD1. The CDR3 has 16 residues. The V and J ends lost 5 bases and 1 base, in that order; junction bases with no gene match: 9. CDR1 and CDR2 from the germline V gene are MNHEY and SVGAGI.

A note on this clonotype: The junction does not match germline at one end; this may be a read error. The chain recombines TRBV4-2 with TRBJ2-5; D perhaps matches TRBD2 (6 bases). The CDR3 sequence is 15 residues long. Looked up from germline, CDR1 is LGHNA and CDR2 is YNFKEQ. The CDR3 here is CASSEVYGRGETRYF. CDR3 DNA sequence: TGTGCCAGTAGCGAAGTTTACGGGAGAGGAGAGACCCGGTACTTC.

The genes are TRBV20-1 and TRBJ2-2; TRBD1 matches at 11 bases. This CDR3 comprises 14 residues. With 7 bases clipped from V and 6 bases from J, the junction kept 7 bases outside the gene matches. The germline CDR1 and CDR2 sequences are DFQATT and SNEGSKA (reference sequence). This CDR3 is CSDGGQGAPGELFF. The CDR3 DNA reads TGCAGTGATGGAGGACAGGGGGCGCCCGGGGAGCTGTTTTTT.